The present TCR beta chain was sequenced within a study of T cells after posttransplantation cyclophosphamide. This clone was observed a single time. The CDR3 has 16 residues. V dropped 4 bases and J dropped 0; count of bases not matched to a gene: 7. Germline CDR1 is SGHNT and CDR2 is YYREEE (reference sequence). Clones were read by immunoSEQ multiplex PCR, and TCRdb kept only the in-frame ones, dropping some. The sample contains some 20,000 clones, about 97% of which appear only once. Cells defined as naive were viable CD3+CD4+ or CD3+CD8+ and CCR7+CD45RA+CD45RO-CD95-CD27+CD28+. V gene TRBV5-4 combines with J gene TRBJ1-3; TRBD1 aligns across 7 bases. Sequenced input: naive CD4+ T cells sorted from PBMCs. The sequence came from a middle-aged man in good health, CMV-negative, and a related stem cell transplant donor. CDR3 in amino acids: CASSPLAGGSGNTIYF. CDR3 DNA: TGTGCCAGCAGCCCCCTGGCAGGGGGCTCTGGAAACACCATATATTTT.